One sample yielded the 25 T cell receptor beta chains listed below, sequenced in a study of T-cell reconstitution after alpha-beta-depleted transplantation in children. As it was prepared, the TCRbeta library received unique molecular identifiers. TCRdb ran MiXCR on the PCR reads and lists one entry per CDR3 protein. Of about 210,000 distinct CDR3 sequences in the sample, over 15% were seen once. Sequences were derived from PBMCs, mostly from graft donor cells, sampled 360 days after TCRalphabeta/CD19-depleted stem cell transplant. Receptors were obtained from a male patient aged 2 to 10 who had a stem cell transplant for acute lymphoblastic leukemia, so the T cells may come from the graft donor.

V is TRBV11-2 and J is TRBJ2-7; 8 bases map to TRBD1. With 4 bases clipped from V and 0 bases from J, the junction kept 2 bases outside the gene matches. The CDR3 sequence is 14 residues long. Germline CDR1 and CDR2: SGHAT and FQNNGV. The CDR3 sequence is CASSWDRSSYEQYF. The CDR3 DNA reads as TGTGCCAGCAGCTGGGACAGGTCCTCCTACGAGCAGTACTTC.

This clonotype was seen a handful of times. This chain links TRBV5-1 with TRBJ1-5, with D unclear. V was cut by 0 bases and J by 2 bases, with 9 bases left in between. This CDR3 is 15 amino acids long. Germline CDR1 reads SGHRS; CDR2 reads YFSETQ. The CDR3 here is CASSLGTAGNQPQHF. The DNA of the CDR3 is TGCGCCAGCAGCTTGGGGACGGCCGGCAATCAGCCCCAGCATTTT.

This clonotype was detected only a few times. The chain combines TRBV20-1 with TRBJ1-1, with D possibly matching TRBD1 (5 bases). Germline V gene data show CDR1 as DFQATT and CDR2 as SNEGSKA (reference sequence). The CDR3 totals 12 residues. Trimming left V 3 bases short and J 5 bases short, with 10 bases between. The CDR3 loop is CSAREGRTEAFF. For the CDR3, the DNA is TGCAGTGCTAGGGAGGGGAGGACTGAAGCTTTCTTT.

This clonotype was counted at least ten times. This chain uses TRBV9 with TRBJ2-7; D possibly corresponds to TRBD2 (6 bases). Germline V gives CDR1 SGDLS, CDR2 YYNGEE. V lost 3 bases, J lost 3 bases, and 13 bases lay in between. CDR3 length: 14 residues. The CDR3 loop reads CASSGGTEVYEQYF. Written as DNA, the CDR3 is TGTGCCAGCAGCGGAGGGACTGAAGTCTACGAGCAGTACTTC.

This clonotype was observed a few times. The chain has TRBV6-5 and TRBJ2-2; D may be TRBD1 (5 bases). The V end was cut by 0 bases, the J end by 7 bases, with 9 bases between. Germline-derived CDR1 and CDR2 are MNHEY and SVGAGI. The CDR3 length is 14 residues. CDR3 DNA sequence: TGTGCCAGCAGTTACTCCACAGGTTTCGGGGAGCTGTTTTTT. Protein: CASSYSTGFGELFF.

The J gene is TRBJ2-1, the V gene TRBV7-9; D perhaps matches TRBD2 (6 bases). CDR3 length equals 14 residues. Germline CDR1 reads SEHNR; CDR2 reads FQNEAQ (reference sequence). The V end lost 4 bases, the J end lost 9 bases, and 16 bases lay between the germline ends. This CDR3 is CASSSAGLPPEQFF. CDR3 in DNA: TGTGCCAGCAGCTCGGCGGGACTCCCTCCTGAGCAGTTCTTC. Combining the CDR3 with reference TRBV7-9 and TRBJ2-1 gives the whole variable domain DTGVSQNPRHKITKRGQNVTFRCDPISEHNRLYWYRQTLGQGPEFLTYFQNEAQLEKSRLLSDRFSAERPKGSFSTLEIQRTEQGDSAMYLCASSSAGLPPEQFFGPGTRLTVL.

The CDR3 coding sequence is TGTGCCAGCAGCTTGTTCGGTCAGGGGCAAGAGACCCAGTACTTC. It encodes CASSLFGQGQETQYF. V and J are TRBV5-6 and TRBJ2-5; D perhaps matches TRBD1 (6 bases). In germline, CDR1 is SGHDT, CDR2 YYEEEE. The CDR3 is 15 amino acids. Trimming took off 1 base at V and 2 bases at J, with 12 bases between the two ends. Looking up the rest from reference TRBV5-6 and TRBJ2-5 gives the full variable domain: DAGVTQSPTHLIKTRGQQVTLRCSPKSGHDTVSWYQQALGQGPQFIFQYYEEEERQRGNFPDRFSGHQFPNYSSELNVNALLLGDSALYLCASSLFGQGQETQYFGPGTRLLVL.

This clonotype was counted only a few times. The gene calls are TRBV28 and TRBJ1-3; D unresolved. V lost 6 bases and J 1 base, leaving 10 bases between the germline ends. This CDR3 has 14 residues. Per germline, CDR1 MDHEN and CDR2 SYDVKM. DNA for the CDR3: TGTGCCAGCAGGGAGGCAGGATCTGGAAACACCATATATTTT. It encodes CASREAGSGNTIYF.

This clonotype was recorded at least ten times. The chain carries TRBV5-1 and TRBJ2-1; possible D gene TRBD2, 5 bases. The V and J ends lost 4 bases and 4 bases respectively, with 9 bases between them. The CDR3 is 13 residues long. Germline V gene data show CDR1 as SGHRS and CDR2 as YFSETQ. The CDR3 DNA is TGCGCCAGCAGCCGGGAACTATACAATGAGCAGTTCTTC. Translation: CASSRELYNEQFF.

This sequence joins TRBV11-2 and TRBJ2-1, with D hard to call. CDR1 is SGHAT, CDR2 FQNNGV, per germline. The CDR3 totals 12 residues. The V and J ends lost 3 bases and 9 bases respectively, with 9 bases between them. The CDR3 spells CASSLPFGEQFF. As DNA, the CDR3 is TGTGCCAGCAGCTTGCCCTTCGGTGAGCAGTTCTTC.

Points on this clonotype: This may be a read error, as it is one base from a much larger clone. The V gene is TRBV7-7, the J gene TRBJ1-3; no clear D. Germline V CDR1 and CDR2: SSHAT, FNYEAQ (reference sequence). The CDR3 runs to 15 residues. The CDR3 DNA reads TGTGCCAGCAGCTTAGAGGCAGGTGCGGAAAACACCCTATATTTT. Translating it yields CASSLEAGAENTLYF.

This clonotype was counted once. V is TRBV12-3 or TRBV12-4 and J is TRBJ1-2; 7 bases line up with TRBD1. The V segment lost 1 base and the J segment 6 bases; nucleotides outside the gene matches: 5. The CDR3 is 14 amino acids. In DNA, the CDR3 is TGTGCCAGCAGTTTAGTCAGGGGGTCCAATGGCTACACCTTC. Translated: CASSLVRGSNGYTF.

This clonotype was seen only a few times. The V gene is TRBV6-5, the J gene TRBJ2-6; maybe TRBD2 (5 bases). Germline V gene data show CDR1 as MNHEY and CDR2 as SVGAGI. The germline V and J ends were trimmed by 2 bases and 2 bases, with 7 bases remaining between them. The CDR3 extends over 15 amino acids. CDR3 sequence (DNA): TGTGCCAGCAGTTACCGGGATCCTGGGGCCAACGTCCTGACTTTC. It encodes CASSYRDPGANVLTF.

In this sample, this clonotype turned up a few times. As DNA, the CDR3 is TGTGCCAGCAGCTTACTGGACAGGGGAGAGACCCAGTACTTC. It specifies CASSLLDRGETQYF. The chain links TRBV7-8 to TRBJ2-5; TRBD1 aligns across 9 bases. The CDR3 has 14 amino acids. Germline-derived CDR1 and CDR2 are SGHVS and FQNEAQ. V shed 2 bases and J 4 bases; nucleotides not matched to a gene: 2.

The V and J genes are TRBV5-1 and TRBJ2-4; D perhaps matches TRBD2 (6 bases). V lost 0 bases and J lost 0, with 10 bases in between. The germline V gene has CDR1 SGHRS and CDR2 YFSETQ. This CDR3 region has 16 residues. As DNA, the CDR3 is TGCGCCAGCAGCTTGGGACCGGGACTAGCCAAAAACATTCAGTACTTC. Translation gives CASSLGPGLAKNIQYF.

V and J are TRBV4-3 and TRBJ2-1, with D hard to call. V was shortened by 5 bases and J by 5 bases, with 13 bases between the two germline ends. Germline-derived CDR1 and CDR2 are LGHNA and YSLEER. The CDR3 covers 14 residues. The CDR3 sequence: CASSGSGVDNEQFF. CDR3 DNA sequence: TGCGCCAGCAGCGGAAGTGGCGTGGACAATGAGCAGTTCTTC.

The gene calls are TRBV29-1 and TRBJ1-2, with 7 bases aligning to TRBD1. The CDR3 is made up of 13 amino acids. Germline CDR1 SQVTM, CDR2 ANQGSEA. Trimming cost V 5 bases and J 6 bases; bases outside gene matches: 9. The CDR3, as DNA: TGCAGCGTTAGGTCACAGGGGCACGATGGCTACACCTTC. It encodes CSVRSQGHDGYTF.

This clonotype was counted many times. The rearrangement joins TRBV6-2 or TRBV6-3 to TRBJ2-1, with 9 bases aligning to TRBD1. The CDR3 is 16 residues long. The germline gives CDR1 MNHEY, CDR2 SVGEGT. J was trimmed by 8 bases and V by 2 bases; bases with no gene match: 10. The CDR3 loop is CASSYPAGQGMDEQFF. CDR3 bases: TGTGCCAGCAGTTACCCCGCGGGACAGGGAATGGATGAGCAGTTCTTC.

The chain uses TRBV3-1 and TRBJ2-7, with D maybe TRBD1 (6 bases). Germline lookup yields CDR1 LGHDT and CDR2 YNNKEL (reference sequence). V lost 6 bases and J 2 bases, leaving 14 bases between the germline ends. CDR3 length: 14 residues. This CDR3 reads CASSRTADPYEQYF. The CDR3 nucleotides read TGTGCCAGCAGTCGGACAGCCGACCCCTACGAGCAGTACTTC.

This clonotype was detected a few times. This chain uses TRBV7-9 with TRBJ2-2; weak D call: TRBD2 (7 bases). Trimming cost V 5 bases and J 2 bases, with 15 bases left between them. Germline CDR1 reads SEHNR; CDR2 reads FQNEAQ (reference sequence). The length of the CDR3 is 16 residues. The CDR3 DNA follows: TGTGCCAGCAGCGACCACGGGGGGCTTAACACCGGGGAGCTGTTTTTT. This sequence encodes CASSDHGGLNTGELFF.

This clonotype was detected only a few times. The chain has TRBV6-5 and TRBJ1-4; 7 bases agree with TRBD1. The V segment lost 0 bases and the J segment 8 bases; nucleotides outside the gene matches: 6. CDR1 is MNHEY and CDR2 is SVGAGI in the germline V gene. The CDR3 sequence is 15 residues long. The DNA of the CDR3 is TGTGCCAGCAGTTACTCTACAGGGGCAGGGGAAAAACTGTTTTTT. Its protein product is CASSYSTGAGEKLFF.

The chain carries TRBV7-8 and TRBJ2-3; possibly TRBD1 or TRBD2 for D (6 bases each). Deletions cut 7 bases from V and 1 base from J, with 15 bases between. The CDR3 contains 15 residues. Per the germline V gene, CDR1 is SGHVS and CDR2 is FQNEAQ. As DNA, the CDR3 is TGTGCCAGCAAGGGGACGGGGGCGGGCACAGATACGCAGTATTTT. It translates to CASKGTGAGTDTQYF.

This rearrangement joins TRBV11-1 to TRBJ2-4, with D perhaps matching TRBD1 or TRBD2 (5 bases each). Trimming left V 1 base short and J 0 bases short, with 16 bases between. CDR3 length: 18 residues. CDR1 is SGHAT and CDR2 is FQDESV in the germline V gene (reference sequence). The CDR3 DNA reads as TGTGCCAGCAGCTTAGACTCAGGGACCGCACTAGCCAAAAACATTCAGTACTTC. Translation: CASSLDSGTALAKNIQYF.

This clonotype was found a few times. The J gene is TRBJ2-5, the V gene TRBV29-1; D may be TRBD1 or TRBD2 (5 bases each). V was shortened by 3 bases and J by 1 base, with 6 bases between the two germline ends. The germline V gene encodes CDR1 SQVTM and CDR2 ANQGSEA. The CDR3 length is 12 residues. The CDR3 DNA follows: TGCAGCGTTGATGGGGGCCAAGAGACCCAGTACTTC. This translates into CSVDGGQETQYF.

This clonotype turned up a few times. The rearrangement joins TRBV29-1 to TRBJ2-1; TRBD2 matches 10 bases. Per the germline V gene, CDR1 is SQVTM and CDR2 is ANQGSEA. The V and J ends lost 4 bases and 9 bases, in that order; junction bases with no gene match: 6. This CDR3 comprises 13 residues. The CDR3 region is CSVASGGAVEQFF. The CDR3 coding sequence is TGCAGCGTTGCCAGCGGGGGGGCCGTTGAGCAGTTCTTC.